The sequence of this T cell receptor (beta chain) was determined in a study of CD8 T cells in ankylosing spondylitis. Whole-study findings and limits: Relatively scarce in peripheral blood, disease-linked clones were CD8+. Significant enrichment of disease-linked clones was reportedly seen in matched ankylosing spondylitis synovial fluid. The study identified a TCR beta motif of eight highly homologous variants that appeared characteristic of ankylosing spondylitis blood.

This CDR3 region has 15 residues. V dropped 4 bases and J dropped 4 bases, with 14 bases sitting between them. Germline CDR1 reads SGHRS; CDR2 reads YFSETQ. TCRdb recomputed calls from the 5' RACE reads with MiXCR, one row per CDR3 protein. This sample has around 540,000 distinct CDR3 sequences, with 9.5% to 15% found just once. As for this clonotype: The target antigen is unknown.

The chain is built from TRBV5-1 and TRBJ2-2; D possibly corresponds to TRBD2 (5 bases). The receptor was isolated from a male donor with ankylosing spondylitis. Input material: blood, either unsorted or a sorted T cell fraction (not recorded which). In DNA, the CDR3 is TGCGCCAGCAGCCCCCGATTCGAGGGCACCGGGGAGCTGTTTTTT. Amino acids: CASSPRFEGTGELFF. The full variable domain, in which reference TRBV5-1 and TRBJ2-2 provide the parts outside the CDR3, is KAGVTQTPRYLIKTRGQQVTLSCSPISGHRSVSWYQQTPGQGLQFLFEYFSETQRNKGNFPGRFSGRQFSNSRSEMNVSTLELGDSALYLCASSPRFEGTGELFFGEGSRLTVL.